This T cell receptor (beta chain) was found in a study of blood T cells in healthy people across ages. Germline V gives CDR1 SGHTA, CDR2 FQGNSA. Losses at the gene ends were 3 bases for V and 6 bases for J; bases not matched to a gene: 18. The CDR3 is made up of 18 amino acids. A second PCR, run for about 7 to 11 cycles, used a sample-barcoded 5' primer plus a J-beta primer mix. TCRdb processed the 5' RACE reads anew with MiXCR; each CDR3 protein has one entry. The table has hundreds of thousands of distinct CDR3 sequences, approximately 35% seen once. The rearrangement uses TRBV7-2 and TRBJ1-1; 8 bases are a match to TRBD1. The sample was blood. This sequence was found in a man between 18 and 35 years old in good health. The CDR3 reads CASSFSLRQGTKGPEAFF. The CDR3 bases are TGTGCCAGCAGCTTTTCTCTGCGACAGGGGACGAAGGGGCCTGAAGCTTTCTTT.